This record covers a single TCR beta chain. The antigen remains unidentified. Template for every sorted-subset replicate PCR totaled around 200 ng DNA, about 30,000 T cell genomes. Profiled with immunoSEQ multiplex PCR; TCRdb holds only in-frame clones, not every one. In the table there are some 1,100,000 clones, around 78% of which are singletons. The source of the sample is a study of shared clonotypes between healthy human individuals. Points from the study as a whole: Naive subsets usually exceeded memory subsets in estimated richness.

Donors had no recently reported acute infections or vaccinations and were HIV-negative. Germline loops: CDR1 DFQATT, CDR2 SNEGSKA (reference sequence). V lost 0 bases and J 3 bases, leaving 3 bases between the germline ends. This CDR3 contains 11 residues. The V call is TRBV20-1, the J call TRBJ2-7; no clear D gene. The sample consisted of memory CD4+ T cells from PBMCs. Subset denoted: CD45RA-negative fraction. This sequence originates from a man between 18 and 35 years old in good health. Some clones in this sample may be carry-over from other donors' samples. CDR3 region: CSARDDYEQYF. DNA for the CDR3: TGCAGTGCTAGAGATGACTACGAGCAGTACTTC.